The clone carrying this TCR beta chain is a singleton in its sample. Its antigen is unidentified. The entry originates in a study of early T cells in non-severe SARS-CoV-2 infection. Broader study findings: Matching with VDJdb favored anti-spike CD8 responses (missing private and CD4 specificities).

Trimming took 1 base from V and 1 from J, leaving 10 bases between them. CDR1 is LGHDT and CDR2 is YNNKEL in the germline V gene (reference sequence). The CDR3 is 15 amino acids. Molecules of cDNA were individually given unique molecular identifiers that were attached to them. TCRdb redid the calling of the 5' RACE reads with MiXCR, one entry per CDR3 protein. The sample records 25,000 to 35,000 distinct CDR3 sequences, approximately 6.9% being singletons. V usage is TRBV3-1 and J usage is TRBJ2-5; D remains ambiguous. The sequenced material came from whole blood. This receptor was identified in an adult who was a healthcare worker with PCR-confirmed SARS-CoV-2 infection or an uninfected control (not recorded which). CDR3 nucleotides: TGTGCCAGCAGCCAAGTAGGTACTTTCCAAGAGACCCAGTACTTC. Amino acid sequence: CASSQVGTFQETQYF.